This TCR beta chain was obtained from a study of regulatory T cells in long-lasting Graves disease. The CDR3 runs 12 residues. The V gene's germline CDR1 is MNHNS and CDR2 SASEGT. This clonotype was counted many times. An end of the junction differs from the germline gene, which may be a read error. The time point was: persistent/refractory GD, antithyroid drugs over 5 years with positive TRAb. The TCR library was made from RNA that had been extracted from PBMCs in TRIzol. Assembly of TCR beta libraries relied on iRepertoire HTBI primers together with Arm-PCR of CDR3 regions. TCRdb analysed the multiplex PCR reads with MiXCR anew, one entry per CDR3 protein. Counted here are around 460,000 distinct CDR3 sequences, about a fifth occurring once; the ten biggest clones make up roughly 7.7%.

This clonotype was obtained from a female donor with Graves disease. The chain employs TRBV6-1 and TRBJ1-6, with D unresolved. The sequences come from peripheral blood mononuclear cells (PBMCs), collected when the disease was refractory, from a patient treated with antithyroid drugs. The CDR3 here is CASSPGHSPLHF. CDR3 sequence (DNA): TGCGCCAGCAGCCCTGGGCATTCACCCCTCCACTTT.